Presented here are 13 T cell receptor beta chains from one specimen sequenced in a study of shared clonotypes between healthy human individuals. Cells designated naive CD8 were CD45RO-negative and were positively selected for CCR7, with terminally differentiated effector memory CD45RA+ cells excluded. Measured with immunoSEQ multiplex PCR; TCRdb has only the in-frame clones, and not every one. The repertoire holds about 2 million clones, with over 85% as singletons. Sequenced sample: naive CD8+ T cells sorted from blood. All receptors derive from a man between 18 and 29 years old in good health.

V usage is TRBV11-2 and J usage is TRBJ2-3; 9 bases map to TRBD1. CDR3 length: 19 residues. Unmatched junction bases numbered 13, after V lost 1 base and J lost 2 bases. The V gene's germline CDR1 is SGHAT and CDR2 FQNNGV. The CDR3 spells CASSLVGQGAGGDTDTQYF. The CDR3 DNA reads TGTGCCAGCAGCTTAGTGGGACAGGGTGCAGGAGGGGACACAGATACGCAGTATTTT.

The chain employs TRBV6-1 and TRBJ2-7, with D possibly called TRBD1 or TRBD2 (5 bases each). Trimming shortened V by 2 bases and J by 2 bases, and 13 bases separated the two germline ends. Germline values: CDR1 MNHNS, CDR2 SASEGT. The CDR3 length is 15 residues. The DNA of the CDR3 is TGTGCCAGCAGTGAAATGGGGGAGTCTGCCTACGAGCAGTACTTC. The encoded protein is CASSEMGESAYEQYF.

The V call is TRBV27, the J call TRBJ2-1; D ambiguous. This CDR3 is built from 12 residues. Germline CDR1 and CDR2: MNHEY and SMNVEV (reference sequence). Deletions cut 8 bases from V and 6 bases from J, with 11 bases between. The CDR3 loop is CASGTGLNEQFF. In DNA, the CDR3 is TGTGCCAGCGGAACCGGCCTCAATGAGCAGTTCTTC.

The gene calls are TRBV28 and TRBJ1-1; 7 nucleotides align to TRBD1. After removal of 6 bases from V and 5 bases from J, the junction contained 9 bases not matched to a gene. CDR1 and CDR2 (germline): MDHEN, SYDVKM. CDR3 length: 14 residues. The CDR3 region has the DNA TGTGCCAGCAGGGAACAGGGGTTGGGGACTGAAGCTTTCTTT. This encodes CASREQGLGTEAFF.

The table lists this clone with a count of one. The chain has TRBV5-5 and TRBJ1-1, with TRBD1 matching 10 bases. The germline CDR1 and CDR2 sequences are SGHKS and YYEKEE (reference sequence). V shed 6 bases, J shed 8 bases, and the junction held 16 bases outside the gene matches. CDR3 size: 16 residues. The DNA of the CDR3 is TGTGCCAGCAACCCATTCCCGGGACAGGGGCTACAGGAAGCTTTCTTT. Protein sequence: CASNPFPGQGLQEAFF.

This chain joins TRBV29-1 and TRBJ1-1, with 7 positions matching TRBD1. Per germline, CDR1 SQVTM and CDR2 ANQGSEA. J lost 3 bases, V lost 5 bases, and 9 bases had no gene match. The length of the CDR3 is 14 residues. The CDR3 loop is CSVTGTEWYTEAFF. The CDR3 bases are TGCAGCGTTACCGGGACAGAGTGGTACACTGAAGCTTTCTTT.

V gene TRBV28 combines with J gene TRBJ1-6; possibly TRBD1 for D (5 bases). Trimming removed 5 bases from V and 9 bases from J, with 20 bases in between. Germline CDR1 and CDR2: MDHEN and SYDVKM. The CDR3 has 16 residues. Here the CDR3 reads CASSTIGTGVASPLHF. The CDR3 DNA reads as TGTGCCAGCAGTACCATCGGGACGGGGGTGGCTTCACCCCTCCACTTT.

The CDR3 DNA is TGTGCCAGCAGCCCCGCGAGTTATGAGCAGTTCTTC. Encoded protein: CASSPASYEQFF. The J gene is TRBJ2-1, the V gene TRBV13, with no clear D. Germline-derived CDR1 and CDR2 are PRHDT and FYEKMQ (reference sequence). The CDR3 has 12 amino acids. V lost 5 bases and J 8 bases, leaving 10 bases between the germline ends.

This chain connects TRBV27 to TRBJ2-2; D call uncertain. Germline loops: CDR1 MNHEY, CDR2 SMNVEV (reference sequence). The CDR3 is 14 residues long. V shed 4 bases and J shed 0 bases, with 6 bases lying between them. As DNA, the CDR3 is TGTGCCAGCAGTTCCACGGCGAACACCGGGGAGCTGTTTTTT. It codes for CASSSTANTGELFF.

This sequence joins TRBV2 and TRBJ2-1; 8 positions match TRBD1. J was trimmed by 15 bases and V by 6 bases; bases with no gene match: 10. Germline assignment: CDR1 SNHLY and CDR2 FYNNEI. The CDR3 covers 12 residues. The CDR3 DNA is TGTGCCAGCAGGGCCGGGACAGGTCTCACGTTCTTC. Translated, it gives CASRAGTGLTFF.

In its sample, this clone was seen once. The CDR3 DNA sequence: TGTGCCAGCAGCGTAGACGGACAGGGGGCAAATGAGCAGTTCTTC. Translating it yields CASSVDGQGANEQFF. The chain is built from TRBV9 and TRBJ2-1; 11 bases map to TRBD1. J lost 7 bases, V lost 0 bases, and 3 bases had no gene match. The CDR3 has 15 residues. Germline V gene data show CDR1 as SGDLS and CDR2 as YYNGEE.

This chain uses TRBV18 with TRBJ2-7; D remains unclear. The CDR3 is 14 residues long. CDR1 and CDR2 from the germline V gene are KGHSH and LQKENI. With 4 bases removed from V and 0 bases from J, the gap between germline ends came to 10 bases. The CDR3, as DNA: TGTGCCAGCTCACGCCTATTTTTCTCCTACGAGCAGTACTTC. Protein product: CASSRLFFSYEQYF. Variable domain in full (rest from reference TRBV18 and TRBJ2-7): NAGVMQNPRHLVRRRGQEARLRCSPMKGHSHVYWYRQLPEEGLKFMVYLQKENIIDESGMPKERFSAEFPKEGPSILRIQQVVRGDSAAYFCASSRLFFSYEQYFGPGTRLTVT.

Worth noting for this clone: Other DNA variants within this sample encode the same CDR3. This chain connects TRBV27 to TRBJ2-2; TRBD2 is a possible D gene (6 bases). The CDR3 spans 14 residues. CDR1 and CDR2 from the germline V gene are MNHEY and SMNVEV (reference sequence). V was pared by 6 bases and J by 2 bases, with 10 bases between. The CDR3 region is CASSPGLNTGELFF. Here the CDR3 DNA reads TGTGCCAGCAGCCCCGGACTAAACACCGGGGAGCTGTTTTTT.